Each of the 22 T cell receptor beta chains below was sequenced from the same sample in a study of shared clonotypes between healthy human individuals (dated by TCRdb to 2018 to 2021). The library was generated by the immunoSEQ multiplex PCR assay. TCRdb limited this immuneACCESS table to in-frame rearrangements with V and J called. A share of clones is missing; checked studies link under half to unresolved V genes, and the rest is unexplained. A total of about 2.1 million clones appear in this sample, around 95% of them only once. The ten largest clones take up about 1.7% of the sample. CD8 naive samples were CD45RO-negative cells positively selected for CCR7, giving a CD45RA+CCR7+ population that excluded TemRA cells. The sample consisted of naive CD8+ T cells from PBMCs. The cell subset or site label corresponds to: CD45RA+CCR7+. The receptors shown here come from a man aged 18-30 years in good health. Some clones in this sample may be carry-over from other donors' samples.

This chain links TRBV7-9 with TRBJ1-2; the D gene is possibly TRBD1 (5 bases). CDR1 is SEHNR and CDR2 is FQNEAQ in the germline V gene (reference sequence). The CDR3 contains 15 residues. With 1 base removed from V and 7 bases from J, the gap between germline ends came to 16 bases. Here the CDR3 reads CASSLDGDPAAGYTF. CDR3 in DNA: TGTGCCAGCAGCTTAGATGGGGACCCAGCGGCTGGCTACACCTTC.

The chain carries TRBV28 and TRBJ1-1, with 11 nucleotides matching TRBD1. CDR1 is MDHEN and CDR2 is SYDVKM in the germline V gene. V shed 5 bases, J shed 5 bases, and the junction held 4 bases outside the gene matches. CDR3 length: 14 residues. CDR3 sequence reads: CASSRTGGQTEAFF. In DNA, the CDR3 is TGTGCCAGCAGTAGGACAGGGGGCCAGACTGAAGCTTTCTTT.

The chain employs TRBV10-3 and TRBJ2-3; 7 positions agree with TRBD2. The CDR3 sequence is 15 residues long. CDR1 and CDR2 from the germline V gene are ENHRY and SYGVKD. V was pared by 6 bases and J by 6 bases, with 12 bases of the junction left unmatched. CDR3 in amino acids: CAIREGLVPRDTQYF. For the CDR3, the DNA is TGTGCCATCAGGGAAGGACTAGTTCCACGGGATACGCAGTATTTT.

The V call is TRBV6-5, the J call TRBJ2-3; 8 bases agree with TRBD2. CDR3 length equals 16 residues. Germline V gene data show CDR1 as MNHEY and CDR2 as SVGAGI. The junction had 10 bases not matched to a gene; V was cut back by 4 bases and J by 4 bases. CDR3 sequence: CASSLSSGSFADTQYF. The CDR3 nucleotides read TGTGCCAGCAGTTTATCCAGCGGGAGTTTCGCAGATACGCAGTATTTT.

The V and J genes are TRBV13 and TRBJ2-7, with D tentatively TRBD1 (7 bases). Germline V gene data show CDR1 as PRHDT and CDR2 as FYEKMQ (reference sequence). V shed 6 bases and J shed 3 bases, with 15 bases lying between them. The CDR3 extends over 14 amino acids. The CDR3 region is CASRVTGEVYEQYF. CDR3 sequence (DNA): TGTGCCAGCAGAGTAACAGGGGAGGTCTACGAGCAGTACTTC.

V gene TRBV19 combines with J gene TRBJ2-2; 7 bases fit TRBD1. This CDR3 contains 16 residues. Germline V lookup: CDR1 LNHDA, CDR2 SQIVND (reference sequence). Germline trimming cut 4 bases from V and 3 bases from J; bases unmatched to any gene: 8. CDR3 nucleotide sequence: TGTGCCAGTAGTACAGACAGGGTACTTTACACCGGGGAGCTGTTTTTT. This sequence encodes CASSTDRVLYTGELFF.

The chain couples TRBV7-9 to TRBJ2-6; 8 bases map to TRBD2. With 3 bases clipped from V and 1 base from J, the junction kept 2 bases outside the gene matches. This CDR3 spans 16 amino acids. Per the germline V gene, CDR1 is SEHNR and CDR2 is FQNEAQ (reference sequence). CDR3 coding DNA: TGTGCCAGCAGCTTGGGACTAGTATCTGGGGCCAACGTCCTGACTTTC. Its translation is CASSLGLVSGANVLTF. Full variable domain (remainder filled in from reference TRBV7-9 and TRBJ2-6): DTGVSQNPRHKITKRGQNVTFRCDPISEHNRLYWYRQTLGQGPEFLTYFQNEAQLEKSRLLSDRFSAERPKGSFSTLEIQRTEQGDSAMYLCASSLGLVSGANVLTFGAGSRLTVL.

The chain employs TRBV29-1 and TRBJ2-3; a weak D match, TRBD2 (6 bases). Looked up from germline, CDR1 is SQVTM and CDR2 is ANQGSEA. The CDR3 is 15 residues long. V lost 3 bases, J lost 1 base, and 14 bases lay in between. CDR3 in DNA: TGCAGCGTTGACGAGTCTAGCGTTCGCACAGATACGCAGTATTTT. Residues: CSVDESSVRTDTQYF.

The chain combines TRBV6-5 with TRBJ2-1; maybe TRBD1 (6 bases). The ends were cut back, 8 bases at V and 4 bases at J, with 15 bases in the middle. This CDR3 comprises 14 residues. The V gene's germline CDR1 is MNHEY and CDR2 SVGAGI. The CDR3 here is CASRPRGIYNEQFF. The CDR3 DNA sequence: TGTGCCAGCCGGCCCAGGGGAATATACAATGAGCAGTTCTTC.

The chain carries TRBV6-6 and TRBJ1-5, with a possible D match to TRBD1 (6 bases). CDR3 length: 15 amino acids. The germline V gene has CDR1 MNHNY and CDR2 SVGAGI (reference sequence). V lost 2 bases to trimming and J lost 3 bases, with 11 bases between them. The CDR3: CASSYPDRINQPQHF. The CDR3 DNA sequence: TGTGCCAGCAGTTACCCCGACAGGATCAATCAGCCCCAGCATTTT.

The DNA for the CDR3 is TGTGCCAGCAGCTTGGTAACTAGCGGGTACAATGAGCAGTTCTTC. Protein product: CASSLVTSGYNEQFF. The chain combines TRBV5-6 with TRBJ2-1, with 9 bases matching TRBD2. The germline gives CDR1 SGHDT, CDR2 YYEEEE. The CDR3 spans 15 residues. J was trimmed by 4 bases and V by 0 bases; bases with no gene match: 2.

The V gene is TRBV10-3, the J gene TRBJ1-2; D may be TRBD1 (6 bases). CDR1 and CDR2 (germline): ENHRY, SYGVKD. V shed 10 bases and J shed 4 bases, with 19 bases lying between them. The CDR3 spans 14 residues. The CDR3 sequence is CATTDSPQRYGYTF. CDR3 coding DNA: TGTGCCACCACGGACAGCCCCCAACGCTATGGCTACACCTTC.

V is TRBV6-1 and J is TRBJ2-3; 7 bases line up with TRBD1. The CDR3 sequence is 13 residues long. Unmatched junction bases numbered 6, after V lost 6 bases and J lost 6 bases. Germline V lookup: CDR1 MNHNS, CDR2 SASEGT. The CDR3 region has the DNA TGTGCCAGCAGATTGACAGGGTACGATACGCAGTATTTT. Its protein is CASRLTGYDTQYF.

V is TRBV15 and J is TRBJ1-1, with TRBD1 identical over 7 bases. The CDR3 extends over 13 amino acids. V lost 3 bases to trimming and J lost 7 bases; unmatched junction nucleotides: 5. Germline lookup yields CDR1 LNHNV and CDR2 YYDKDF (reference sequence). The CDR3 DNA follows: TGTGCCACCAGCAGCCGGGACAGACTTGAAGCTTTCTTT. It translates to CATSSRDRLEAFF.

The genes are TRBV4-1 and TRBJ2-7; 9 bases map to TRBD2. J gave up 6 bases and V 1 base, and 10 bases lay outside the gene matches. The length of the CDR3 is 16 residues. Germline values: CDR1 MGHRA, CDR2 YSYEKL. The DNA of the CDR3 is TGCGCCAGCAGCCAAGTGTGGGCGGGAGGGGAGGCCGAGCAGTACTTC. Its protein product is CASSQVWAGGEAEQYF.

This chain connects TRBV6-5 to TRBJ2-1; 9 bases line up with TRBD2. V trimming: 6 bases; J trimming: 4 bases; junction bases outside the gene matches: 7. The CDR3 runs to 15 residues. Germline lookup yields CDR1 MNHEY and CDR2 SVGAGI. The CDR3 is CASSTLAGSYNEQFF. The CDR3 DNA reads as TGTGCCAGCAGCACCCTAGCGGGAAGTTACAATGAGCAGTTCTTC.

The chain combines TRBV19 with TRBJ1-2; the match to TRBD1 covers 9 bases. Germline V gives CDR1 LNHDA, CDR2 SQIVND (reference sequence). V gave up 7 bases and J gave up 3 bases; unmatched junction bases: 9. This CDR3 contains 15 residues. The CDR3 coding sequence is TGTGCCAGTACCTTGGGACAGGGTACTTACTATGGCTACACCTTC. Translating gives CASTLGQGTYYGYTF.

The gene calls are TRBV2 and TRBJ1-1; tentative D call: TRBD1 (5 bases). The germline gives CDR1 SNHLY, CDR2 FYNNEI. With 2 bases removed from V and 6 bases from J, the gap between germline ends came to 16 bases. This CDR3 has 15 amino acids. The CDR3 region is CASSELLKDNPEAFF. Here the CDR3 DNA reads TGTGCCAGCAGTGAATTGCTGAAGGACAACCCTGAAGCTTTCTTT.

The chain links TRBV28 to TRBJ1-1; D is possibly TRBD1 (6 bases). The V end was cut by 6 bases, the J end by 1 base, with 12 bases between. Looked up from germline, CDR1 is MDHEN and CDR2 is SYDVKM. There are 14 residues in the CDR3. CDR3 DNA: TGTGCCAGCAGCCAGGGGATTAGGAACACTGAAGCTTTCTTT. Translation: CASSQGIRNTEAFF.

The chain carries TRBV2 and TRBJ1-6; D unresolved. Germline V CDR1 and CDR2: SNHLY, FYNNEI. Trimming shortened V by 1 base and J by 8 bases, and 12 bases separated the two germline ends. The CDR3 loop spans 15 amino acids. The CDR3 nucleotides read TGTGCCAGCAGTGAAGGGACCCCCCCTTATTCACCCCTCCACTTT. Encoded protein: CASSEGTPPYSPLHF.

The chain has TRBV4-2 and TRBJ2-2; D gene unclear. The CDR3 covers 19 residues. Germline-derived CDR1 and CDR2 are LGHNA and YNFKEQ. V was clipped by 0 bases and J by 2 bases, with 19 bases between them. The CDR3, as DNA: TGTGCCAGCAGCCAAGATATGGTGGGTTGGTCTGCAAACACCGGGGAGCTGTTTTTT. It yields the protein CASSQDMVGWSANTGELFF.

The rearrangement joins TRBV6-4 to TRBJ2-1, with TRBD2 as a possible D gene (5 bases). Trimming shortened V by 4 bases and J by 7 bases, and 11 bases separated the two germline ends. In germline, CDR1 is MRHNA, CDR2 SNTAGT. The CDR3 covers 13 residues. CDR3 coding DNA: TGTGCCAGCAGTGGTACGGGAAGGAATGAGCAGTTCTTC. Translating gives CASSGTGRNEQFF.